The sequence of this TCR beta chain was determined in a study of cytomegalovirus exposure and HLA in healthy donors. Study outcomes and limitations: Testing in vitro showed a few CMV-associated chains specific for CMV antigens. Across donors, most TCRs were seen rarely, yet some public ones were widespread. Accurate prediction of HLA-A and HLA-B alleles (for most subjects) was reportedly achieved from TCR beta sequences.

Remarks on this clone: The antigen is undetermined.

The PCR made use of 60 Vbeta and 13 Jbeta primers. The table came from immunoSEQ multiplex PCR; TCRdb's copy has only in-frame clones and leaves some out. The sample lists 200,000 to 250,000 clones, roughly 84% occurring once. This CDR3 is 15 amino acids long. Germline assignment: CDR1 SGHVS and CDR2 FQNEAQ. The J segment lost 9 bases and the V segment lost 5 bases, leaving 7 bases of the junction unmatched. The clonotype comes from a boy aged 2-9 years in good health and CMV-seronegative. The chain employs TRBV7-8 and TRBJ2-1; 13 nucleotides line up with TRBD2. Sample: PBMCs. DNA for the CDR3: TGTGCCAGCAGCCTGACTAGCGGGGGGTATAGTGAGCAGTTCTTC. This codes for CASSLTSGGYSEQFF.